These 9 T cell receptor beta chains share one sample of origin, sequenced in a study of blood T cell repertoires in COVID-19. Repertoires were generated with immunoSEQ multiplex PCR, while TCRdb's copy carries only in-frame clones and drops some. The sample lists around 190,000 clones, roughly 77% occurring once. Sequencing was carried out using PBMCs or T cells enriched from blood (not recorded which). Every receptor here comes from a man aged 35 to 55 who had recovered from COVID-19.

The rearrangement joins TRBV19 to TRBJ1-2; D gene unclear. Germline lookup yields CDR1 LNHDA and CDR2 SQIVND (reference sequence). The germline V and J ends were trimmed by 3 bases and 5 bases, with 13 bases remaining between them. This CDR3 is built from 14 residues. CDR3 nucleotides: TGTGCCAGTAGTATCAAAGCCTCGGGGTATGGCTACACCTTC. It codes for CASSIKASGYGYTF.

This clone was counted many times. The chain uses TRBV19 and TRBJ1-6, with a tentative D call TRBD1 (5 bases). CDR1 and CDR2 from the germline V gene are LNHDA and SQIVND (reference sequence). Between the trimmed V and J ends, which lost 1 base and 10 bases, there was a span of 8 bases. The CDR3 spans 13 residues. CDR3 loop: CASSIGGDSPLHF. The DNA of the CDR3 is TGTGCCAGTAGTATAGGCGGGGACTCACCCCTCCACTTT.

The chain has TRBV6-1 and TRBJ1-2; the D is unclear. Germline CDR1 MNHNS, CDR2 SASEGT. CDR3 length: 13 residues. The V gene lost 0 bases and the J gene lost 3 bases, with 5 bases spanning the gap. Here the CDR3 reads CASSEAVYYGYTF. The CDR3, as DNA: TGTGCCAGCAGTGAAGCTGTCTACTATGGCTACACCTTC.

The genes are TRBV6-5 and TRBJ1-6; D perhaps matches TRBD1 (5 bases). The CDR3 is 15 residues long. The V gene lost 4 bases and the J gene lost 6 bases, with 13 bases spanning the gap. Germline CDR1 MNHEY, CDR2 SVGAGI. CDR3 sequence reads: CASSSRPGINSPLHF. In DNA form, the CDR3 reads TGTGCCAGCAGTTCCAGGCCAGGGATTAATTCACCCCTCCACTTT.

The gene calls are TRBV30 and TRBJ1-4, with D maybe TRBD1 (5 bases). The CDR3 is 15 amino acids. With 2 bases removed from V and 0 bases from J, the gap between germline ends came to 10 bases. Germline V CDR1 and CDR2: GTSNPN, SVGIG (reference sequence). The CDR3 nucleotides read TGTGCCTGGAGTCGGCGGGGGGCAACTAATGAAAAACTGTTTTTT. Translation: CAWSRRGATNEKLFF. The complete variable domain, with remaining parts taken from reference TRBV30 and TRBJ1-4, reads SQTIHQWPATLVQPVGSPLSLECTVEGTSNPNLYWYRQAAGRGLQLLFYSVGIGQISSEVPQNLSASRPQDRQFILSSKKLLLSDSGFYLCAWSRRGATNEKLFFGSGTQLSVL.

CDR3 DNA: TGTGCCACCAGTGGCCGTGGGACAGACGATGGCTACACCTTC. It yields the protein CATSGRGTDDGYTF. The V gene is TRBV24-1, the J gene TRBJ1-2; 7 nucleotides align to TRBD1. The germline V gene encodes CDR1 KGHDR and CDR2 SFDVKD. The CDR3 consists of 14 residues. V was clipped by 5 bases and J by 6 bases; unmatched bases: 8.

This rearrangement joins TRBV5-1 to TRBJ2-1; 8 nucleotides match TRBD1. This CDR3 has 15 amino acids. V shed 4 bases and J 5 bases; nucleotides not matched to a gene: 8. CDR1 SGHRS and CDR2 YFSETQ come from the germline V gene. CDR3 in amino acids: CASSRTGQENNEQFF. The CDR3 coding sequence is TGCGCCAGCAGCCGGACAGGGCAGGAAAACAATGAGCAGTTCTTC.

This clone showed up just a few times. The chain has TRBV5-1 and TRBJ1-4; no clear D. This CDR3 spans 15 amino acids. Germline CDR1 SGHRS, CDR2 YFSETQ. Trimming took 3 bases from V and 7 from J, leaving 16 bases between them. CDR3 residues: CASSSGSVGSEKLFF. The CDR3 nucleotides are TGCGCCAGCAGCTCCGGGTCCGTGGGGAGTGAAAAACTGTTTTTT.

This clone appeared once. The CDR3 is CSAGTGGGYEQYF. CDR3 DNA sequence: TGCAGCGCTGGCACAGGGGGCGGCTACGAGCAGTACTTC. The chain employs TRBV29-1 and TRBJ2-7; 9 bases map to TRBD1. V lost 7 bases and J lost 3; bases outside the gene matches: 7. The CDR3 loop spans 13 amino acids. Germline CDR1 is SQVTM and CDR2 is ANQGSEA.